The sequence of this T cell receptor (beta chain) was determined in a study of blood T cell repertoires in COVID-19. Study-wide background: Collection of acute and convalescent COVID-19 samples took place in the United States, Italy and Spain. Nucleic acid was either cDNA or gDNA, and it came from T cells, B-cell-depleted T cells, or PBMCs.

Authors' data handling: Counts of nucleated cells, estimated from reference gene primer amplification, were obtained. TCRdb's copy holds only in-frame clones and misses some; the assay was immunoSEQ multiplex PCR. V and J calls and clone size follow that table, whereas D and trimming were derived from the DNA. The sample shows some 38,000 clones, around nine tenths of them seen only once. This CDR3 contains 14 residues. V was trimmed by 6 bases and J by 1 base, leaving 11 bases between them. The V gene's germline CDR1 is SEHNR and CDR2 FQNEAQ (reference sequence). The rearrangement links TRBV7-9 to TRBJ2-3, with TRBD1 as a possible D gene (7 bases). The clonotype was recovered from a man between 65 and 85 years old with acute or convalescent COVID-19. The specimen sequenced was peripheral blood. The CDR3 DNA reads TGTGCCAGCAGGGAGGGGACAGGCACAGATACGCAGTATTTT. This sequence encodes CASREGTGTDTQYF.